This T cell receptor beta chain derives from a study of blood T cell repertoires in COVID-19. Whole-study context: The cDNA or gDNA used as material had been derived from T cells, B-cell-depleted T cells, or PBMCs.

In the original processing: From reference gene primer amplification, estimates of nucleated cell counts were derived. TCRdb keeps only in-frame clones here, not all; method: immunoSEQ multiplex PCR. That table furnishes V, J and clone size, whereas the DNA furnished D and trimming. The table records about 150,000 clones, over 80% of them present only once. V dropped 4 bases and J dropped 6; count of bases not matched to a gene: 14. The germline V gene encodes CDR1 SGHTA and CDR2 FQGNSA. The CDR3 runs to 17 residues. The specimen sequenced was peripheral blood. The chain uses TRBV7-2 and TRBJ1-5, with TRBD1 identical over 8 bases. The TCR originated in a woman in her fifties or sixties with acute or convalescent COVID-19. The CDR3 reads CASSSLGQGAGVQPQHF. The CDR3 DNA follows: TGTGCCAGCAGCTCCTTAGGCCAGGGGGCAGGAGTTCAGCCCCAGCATTTT.